This is a list of T cell receptor beta chains from one sample in a study of radiation and T cells in renal cell carcinoma. Using immunoSEQ multiplex PCR, the repertoire was profiled, and TCRdb retains in-frame clones only, with some absent. The table has roughly 160,000 clones, roughly nine tenths seen once. The source material was blood, sampled from a patient whose treatment included radiotherapy and nephrectomy. Source of these receptors: a woman in her forties or fifties with renal cell carcinoma. The conserved cysteine and the conserved F or W are not part of the CDR3 here. Each record gives: J gene, clone size, CDR3 length, V gene, CDR3 protein. Some rows have no size entry. The others give once, few or many, or a class for an expanded clone.

TRBJ1-1	NA	14	TRBV5-4	ASSPKLGHLNTEAF
TRBJ2-5	NA	12	TRBV29-1	SVEDRRQEEVQY
TRBJ2-1	NA	13	TRBV18	ASSPSGGAYNEQF
TRBJ1-3	NA	13	TRBV5-1	ASSSGTSSGNTIY
TRBJ1-5	NA	14	TRBV28	ASRLQGGRGNQPQH
TRBJ2-7	NA	15	TRBV7-8	ASSLVSRVSISYEQY
TRBJ2-7	NA	14	TRBV6-1	ASSEARGTGSYEQY
TRBJ1-1	NA	12	TRBV18	ASSLIRDSTEAF
TRBJ1-1	few	14	TRBV15	ATSRDRGGLNTEAF
TRBJ2-7	NA	9	TRBV29-1	SVRIMNEQY
TRBJ2-6	NA	16	TRBV5-5	ASSLVGQGYSGANVLT